This is a list of T cell receptor beta chains from one sample in a study of blood T cell repertoires in COVID-19. TCRdb's copy holds only in-frame clones and misses some; the assay was immunoSEQ multiplex PCR. The data contain about 120,000 clones, approximately 71% of them singletons. The specimen sequenced was peripheral blood. Source of these receptors: a human donor in a cohort sampled during active COVID-19. Both conserved end residues are part of each CDR3. The D gene is left open where the match is weak. Only some rows state a clone size, as once, few, many or a class for expanded clones.

clone_size j_call cdr3_length d_call v_call cdr3_nt cdr3_aa
- TRBJ2-1 14 - TRBV21-1 TGTGCCAGCAAGATAGCGGGGGTGTACAATGAGCAGTTCTTC CASKIAGVYNEQFF
once TRBJ2-1 12 - TRBV12-3/TRBV12-4 TGTGCCAGCACTAGAGGCTCGGGTGAGCAGTTCTTC CASTRGSGEQFF
- TRBJ2-1 11 - TRBV7-9 TGTGCCAGCAGCTTATTGGAGGAGCAGTTCTTC CASSLLEEQFF
- TRBJ1-2 11 - TRBV19 TGTGCCAGTAGTAACAGCGGTGGCTACACCTTC CASSNSGGYTF
few TRBJ1-2 14 TRBD1 TRBV5-4 TGTGCCAGCAGCTTACAGGGGGATTTCTATGGCTACACCTTC CASSLQGDFYGYTF
- TRBJ2-7 14 - TRBV6-1 TGTGCCAGCAGTGAATTGGGGCGGTTGGACGAGCAGTACTTC CASSELGRLDEQYF
- TRBJ1-2 15 - TRBV4-1 TGCGCCAGCAGCCAAGAGGGGGGAAATCACTATGGCTACACCTTC CASSQEGGNHYGYTF
- TRBJ1-3 16 - TRBV3-1/TRBV3-2 TGTGCCAGCAGCCCCTATGACAGTACCTCTGGAAACACCATATATTTT CASSPYDSTSGNTIYF
- TRBJ1-2 15 TRBD1 TRBV30 TGTGCCTGGAGTCGGGGACAGGGCTCCGACTATGGCTACACCTTC CAWSRGQGSDYGYTF
- TRBJ2-7 14 - TRBV7-9 TGTGCCAGCAGCTTATTACAGGGTGTCCACGAGCAGTACTTC CASSLLQGVHEQYF
- TRBJ2-3 16 TRBD2 TRBV9 TGTGCCAGCAGCTGGGGCCGGGGGGGAAGCACAGATACGCAGTATTTT CASSWGRGGSTDTQYF
- TRBJ1-3 14 - TRBV9 TGTGCCAGCAGCACAGGGATCTCTGGAAACACCATATATTTT CASSTGISGNTIYF
- TRBJ1-3 12 TRBD1 TRBV29-1 TGCAGCGCCGGGACAGCTGGAAACACCATATATTTT CSAGTAGNTIYF
few TRBJ2-7 14 TRBD1 TRBV5-1 TGCGCCAGCAGCTTGGGACAGGGGGACGACGAGCAGTACTTC CASSLGQGDDEQYF
- TRBJ2-7 14 TRBD1 TRBV19 TGTGCCAGTAGTATGGTCACAGGGGGCTACGAGCAGTACTTC CASSMVTGGYEQYF